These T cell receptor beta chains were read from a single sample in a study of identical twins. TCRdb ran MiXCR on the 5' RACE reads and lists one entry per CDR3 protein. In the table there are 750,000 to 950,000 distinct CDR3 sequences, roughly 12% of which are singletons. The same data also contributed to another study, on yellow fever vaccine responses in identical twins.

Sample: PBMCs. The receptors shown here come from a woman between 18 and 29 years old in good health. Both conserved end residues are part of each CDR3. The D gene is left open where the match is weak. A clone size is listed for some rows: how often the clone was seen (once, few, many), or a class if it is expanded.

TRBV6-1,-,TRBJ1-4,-,CASSEFRGSEKLFF,TGTGCCAGCAGTGAATTCCGGGGATCTGAAAAACTGTTTTTT
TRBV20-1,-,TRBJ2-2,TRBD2,CSARDSTSGGLSNTGELFF,TGCAGTGCTAGAGATTCGACTAGCGGGGGCCTTTCGAACACCGGGGAGCTGTTTTTT
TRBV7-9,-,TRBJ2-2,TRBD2,CASSAGLAGAGELFF,TGTGCCAGCAGCGCGGGACTAGCGGGAGCCGGGGAGCTGTTTTTT
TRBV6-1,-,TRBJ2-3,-,CASSRLEPTHPDTQYF,TGTGCCAGCAGCAGACTAGAGCCCACGCACCCAGATACGCAGTATTTT
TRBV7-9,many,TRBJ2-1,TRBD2,CASSPFGLAFNEQFF,TGTGCCAGCAGCCCCTTCGGACTAGCATTCAATGAGCAGTTCTTC
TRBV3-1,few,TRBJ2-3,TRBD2,CASSQVPGGTTDTQYF,TGTGCCAGCAGCCAAGTACCCGGGGGGACCACAGATACGCAGTATTTT
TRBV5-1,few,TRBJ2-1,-,CASSLVEPSYNEQFF,TGCGCCAGCAGCTTGGTCGAACCCTCCTACAATGAGCAGTTCTTC
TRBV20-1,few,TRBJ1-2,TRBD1,CSATPGGLGGYTF,TGCAGTGCCACACCAGGGGGTCTGGGGGGCTACACCTTC
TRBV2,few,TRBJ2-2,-,CASSVLVGANTGELFF,TGTGCCAGCAGTGTCTTAGTGGGAGCGAACACCGGGGAGCTGTTTTTT
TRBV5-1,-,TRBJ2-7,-,CASRPTGGVYEQYF,TGCGCCAGCAGACCGACAGGCGGAGTCTACGAGCAGTACTTC
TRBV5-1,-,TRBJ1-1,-,CASSQNRDEAFF,TGCGCCAGCAGCCAAAACAGGGATGAAGCTTTCTTT
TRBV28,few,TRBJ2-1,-,CASSLSPYEQFF,TGTGCCAGCAGTTTATCCCCCTATGAGCAGTTCTTC
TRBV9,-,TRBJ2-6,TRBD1,CASSADRAGANVLTF,TGTGCCAGCAGCGCGGACAGGGCTGGGGCCAACGTCCTGACTTTC
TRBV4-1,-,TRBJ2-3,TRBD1,CASSQARQGADTQYF,TGCGCCAGCAGCCAAGCCAGACAGGGTGCAGATACGCAGTATTTT
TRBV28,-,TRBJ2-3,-,CASKLTPDRTDTQYF,TGTGCCAGCAAACTAACCCCGGATCGCACAGATACGCAGTATTTT
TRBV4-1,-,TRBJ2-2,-,CASSLRTITGELFF,TGCGCCAGCAGCCTTAGGACTATCACCGGGGAGCTGTTTTTT
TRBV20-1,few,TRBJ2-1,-,CSARAQVSYNEQFF,TGCAGTGCTAGAGCCCAAGTTTCCTACAATGAGCAGTTCTTC